These 17 T cell receptor beta chains originate from one sample sequenced in a study of shared clonotypes between healthy human individuals (dated by TCRdb to about 2020). Libraries were prepared through the immunoSEQ multiplex PCR assay. As stored in TCRdb, this immuneACCESS dataset retains in-frame rearrangements with V and J assigned. A fraction of the clones does not appear; measured against another copy, unresolved V genes explain less than half of the discrepancy, and the remainder lacks a known reason. In all, the sample holds roughly 640,000 clones, and around 97% of those were seen once. The top ten hold approximately 0.057% of the sample. The sequenced sample consisted of naive CD4+ T cells sorted from blood. The cell subset or site label, read with the paper, signifies: CD45RA+ positively selected. These receptors were taken from a young woman in good health.

The gene calls are TRBV10-3 and TRBJ2-1; 8 nucleotides line up with TRBD1. From germline, CDR1 is ENHRY and CDR2 SYGVKD. The V segment lost 5 bases and the J segment 6 bases; nucleotides outside the gene matches: 6. The CDR3 covers 14 residues. The CDR3 reads CAISRQGSANEQFF. In nucleotides, the CDR3 is TGTGCCATCAGTCGACAGGGGTCGGCCAATGAGCAGTTCTTC.

This clone was picked up one time. This sequence joins TRBV23-1 and TRBJ2-7; TRBD1 aligns across 12 bases. TRBV23-1 is filed as an ORF, its function uncertain. This CDR3 is 13 amino acids long. V trimming: 6 bases; J trimming: 6 bases; junction bases outside the gene matches: 3. The CDR3 region has the DNA TGCGCCAGCAGCCGGGACAGGGGGCTCGAGCAGTACTTC. Residues: CASSRDRGLEQYF.

This clone was seen only once. An end of the junction does not agree with germline; a read error may underlie this. V is TRBV28 and J is TRBJ2-7; 8 nucleotides align to TRBD2. Germline-derived CDR1 and CDR2 are MDHEN and SYDVKM. CDR3 length: 13 amino acids. This CDR3 is CASSLTSPGLGEF. The CDR3 DNA follows: TGTGCCAGCAGTTTAACTTCACCGGGACTAGGAGAATTC. The whole variable domain, remainder taken from reference TRBV28 and TRBJ2-7, is DVKVTQSSRYLVKRTGEKVFLECVQDMDHENMFWYRQDPGLGLRLIYFSYDVKMKEKGDIPEGYSVSREKKERFSLILESASTNQTSMYLCASSLTSPGLGEFGPGTRLTVT.

The CDR3 DNA is TGTGCCAGCAGTTCATCAGGGGGGGGAGTCTACGAGCAGTACTTC. Translation: CASSSSGGGVYEQYF. This chain connects TRBV28 to TRBJ2-7; D is possibly TRBD1 or TRBD2 (7 bases each). The V gene lost 4 bases and the J gene lost 3 bases, with 16 bases spanning the gap. The CDR3 is made up of 15 amino acids. CDR1 and CDR2 from the germline V gene are MDHEN and SYDVKM.

The chain links TRBV28 to TRBJ2-5, with unresolved D. Germline CDR1 is MDHEN and CDR2 is SYDVKM. V was trimmed by 4 bases and J by 3 bases, leaving 12 bases between them. The CDR3 contains 14 residues. The CDR3 spells CASSSTAVEETQYF. CDR3 DNA sequence: TGTGCCAGCAGTTCCACGGCAGTCGAAGAGACCCAGTACTTC.

The chain recombines TRBV7-9 with TRBJ1-5; no definite D call. The germline gives CDR1 SEHNR, CDR2 FQNEAQ (reference sequence). Trimming removed 5 bases from V and 3 bases from J, with 17 bases in between. This CDR3 contains 16 residues. The CDR3 here is CASSPIGWDPNQPQHF. CDR3 nucleotides: TGTGCCAGCAGCCCCATTGGATGGGATCCCAATCAGCCCCAGCATTTT. The entire variable domain, with the rest obtained from reference TRBV7-9 and TRBJ1-5, is as follows: DTGVSQNPRHKITKRGQNVTFRCDPISEHNRLYWYRQTLGQGPEFLTYFQNEAQLEKSRLLSDRFSAERPKGSFSTLEIQRTEQGDSAMYLCASSPIGWDPNQPQHFGDGTRLSIL.

The genes are TRBV10-2 and TRBJ2-7; 8 bases line up with TRBD2. Germline CDR1 is WSHSY and CDR2 is SAAADI. The trim removed 6 bases at V and 1 base at J, leaving 5 bases unmatched. This CDR3 spans 14 amino acids. Here the CDR3 reads CASRSSGKSYEQYF. In DNA form, the CDR3 reads TGCGCCAGCAGGAGTAGCGGGAAATCCTACGAGCAGTACTTC.

The CDR3 loop reads CASSMRTGASYEQYF. CDR3 DNA sequence: TGTGCCAGCAGTATGAGGACAGGCGCCTCCTACGAGCAGTACTTC. The chain is built from TRBV7-2 and TRBJ2-7; 7 bases map to TRBD1. CDR1 and CDR2 from the germline V gene are SGHTA and FQGNSA. This CDR3 contains 15 residues. J lost 0 bases, V lost 6 bases, and 8 bases had no gene match. Based on the CDR3 plus reference TRBV7-2 and TRBJ2-7, the full variable domain is GAGVSQSPSNKVTEKGKDVELRCDPISGHTALYWYRQSLGQGLEFLIYFQGNSAPDKSGLPSDRFSAERTGGSVSTLTIQRTQQEDSAVYLCASSMRTGASYEQYFGPGTRLTVT.

V usage is TRBV27 and J usage is TRBJ2-3; 9 nucleotides match TRBD2. The CDR3 spans 14 residues. J was trimmed by 8 bases and V by 0 bases; bases with no gene match: 3. Per germline, CDR1 MNHEY and CDR2 SMNVEV (reference sequence). CDR3 DNA sequence: TGTGCCAGCAGTTTATCAGCGGGAGGAGTTACGCAGTATTTT. It codes for CASSLSAGGVTQYF.

CDR3 bases: TGTGCCAGCAGCTTAGTTCTCCCCTGGGGGTTTGGCTACACCTTC. Translation: CASSLVLPWGFGYTF. The chain carries TRBV7-9 and TRBJ1-2; D possibly corresponds to TRBD1 (5 bases). Trimming left V 1 base short and J 7 bases short, with 16 bases between. Germline V gene lookup returns CDR1 SEHNR and CDR2 FQNEAQ (reference sequence). The CDR3 runs 15 residues.

The rearrangement uses TRBV10-3 and TRBJ2-2, with 10 bases identical to TRBD1. CDR1 is ENHRY, CDR2 SYGVKD, per germline. Losses at the gene ends were 4 bases for V and 6 bases for J; bases not matched to a gene: 11. The CDR3 extends over 17 amino acids. The CDR3 nucleotides read TGTGCCATCAGTGCCAGACAGGGGGCGCCGGTCTCCGGGGAGCTGTTTTTT. Translating it yields CAISARQGAPVSGELFF.

The chain uses TRBV5-8 and TRBJ2-5; TRBD1 agrees at 9 bases. Looked up from germline, CDR1 is SGHTS and CDR2 is YDEGEE. The length of the CDR3 is 13 residues. With 3 bases clipped from V and 4 bases from J, the junction kept 1 base outside the gene matches. The CDR3 spells CASSSDRGETQYF. The CDR3 nucleotides read TGTGCCAGCAGCTCGGACAGGGGAGAGACCCAGTACTTC.

V gene TRBV27 combines with J gene TRBJ2-2; TRBD2 matches at 7 bases. V gave up 5 bases and J gave up 5 bases; unmatched junction bases: 5. Germline loops: CDR1 MNHEY, CDR2 SMNVEV (reference sequence). The CDR3 sequence is 14 residues long. The CDR3 DNA is TGTGCCAGCAGTCTGCGGGGGAGGACCGGGGAGCTGTTTTTT. The encoded protein is CASSLRGRTGELFF.

J is TRBJ1-2 and V is TRBV6-1; D perhaps matches TRBD1 (5 bases). Trimming cost V 4 bases and J 5 bases, with 17 bases left between them. The CDR3 is 15 residues long. Germline assignment: CDR1 MNHNS and CDR2 SASEGT. The DNA of the CDR3 is TGTGCCAGCAGTGCCACACAGGTAGTTGATTATGGCTACACCTTC. Amino acids: CASSATQVVDYGYTF.

On this clone itself: The same CDR3 is also encoded by other DNA sequences in this sample. The chain has TRBV28 and TRBJ2-7; 9 nucleotides line up with TRBD2. CDR1 is MDHEN, CDR2 SYDVKM, per germline. J gave up 1 base and V 3 bases, and 4 bases lay outside the gene matches. The CDR3 contains 15 residues. CDR3 sequence reads: CASSLASGVSYEQYF. The CDR3 DNA is TGTGCCAGCAGTTTGGCTAGCGGGGTATCCTACGAGCAGTACTTC. Based on the CDR3 plus reference TRBV28 and TRBJ2-7, the full variable domain is DVKVTQSSRYLVKRTGEKVFLECVQDMDHENMFWYRQDPGLGLRLIYFSYDVKMKEKGDIPEGYSVSREKKERFSLILESASTNQTSMYLCASSLASGVSYEQYFGPGTRLTVT.

This clone was counted between two and nine times. The V and J genes are TRBV30 and TRBJ1-5, with 8 bases that match TRBD1. The CDR3 extends over 13 amino acids. Germline V gene lookup returns CDR1 GTSNPN and CDR2 SVGIG (reference sequence). The ends lost 4 bases at V and 4 bases at J; junction bases unmatched: 3. The CDR3 DNA is TGTGCCTGGAACACAGGGGGTAATCAGCCCCAGCATTTT. It translates to CAWNTGGNQPQHF.

The chain recombines TRBV28 with TRBJ2-5; 8 bases are a match to TRBD1. The V gene end was trimmed by 4 bases and the J gene end by 6 bases; junction bases not matched to a gene: 10. CDR3 length equals 15 residues. Germline V CDR1 and CDR2: MDHEN, SYDVKM. The CDR3 DNA reads as TGTGCCAGCAGTTACCAGCCGGACAGGGTTAAGACCCAGTACTTC. Its protein product is CASSYQPDRVKTQYF. Combining the CDR3 with reference TRBV28 and TRBJ2-5 gives the whole variable domain DVKVTQSSRYLVKRTGEKVFLECVQDMDHENMFWYRQDPGLGLRLIYFSYDVKMKEKGDIPEGYSVSREKKERFSLILESASTNQTSMYLCASSYQPDRVKTQYFGPGTRLLVL.